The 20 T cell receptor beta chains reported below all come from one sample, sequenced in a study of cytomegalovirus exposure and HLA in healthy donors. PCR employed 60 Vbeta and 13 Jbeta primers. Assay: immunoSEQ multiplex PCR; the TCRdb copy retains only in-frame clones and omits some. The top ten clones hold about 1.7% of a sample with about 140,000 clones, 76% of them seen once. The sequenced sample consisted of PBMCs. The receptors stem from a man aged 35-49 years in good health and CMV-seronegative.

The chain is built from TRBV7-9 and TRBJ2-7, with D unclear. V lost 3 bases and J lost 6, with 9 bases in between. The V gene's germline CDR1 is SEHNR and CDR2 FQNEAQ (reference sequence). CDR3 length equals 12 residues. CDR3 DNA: TGTGCCAGCAGCTTCGACATCGGCGAGCAGTACTTC. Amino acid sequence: CASSFDIGEQYF. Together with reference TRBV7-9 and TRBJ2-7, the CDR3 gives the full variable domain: DTGVSQNPRHKITKRGQNVTFRCDPISEHNRLYWYRQTLGQGPEFLTYFQNEAQLEKSRLLSDRFSAERPKGSFSTLEIQRTEQGDSAMYLCASSFDIGEQYFGPGTRLTVT.

CDR3 bases: TGTGCCAGCAGCCTGACTAGCGGGGTGGCCGGGGAGCTGTTTTTT. Translating gives CASSLTSGVAGELFF. V gene TRBV5-4 combines with J gene TRBJ2-2, with TRBD2 matching over 11 bases. The germline CDR1 and CDR2 sequences are SGHNT and YYREEE (reference sequence). The trim removed 4 bases at V and 6 bases at J, leaving 5 bases unmatched. This CDR3 is 15 amino acids long.

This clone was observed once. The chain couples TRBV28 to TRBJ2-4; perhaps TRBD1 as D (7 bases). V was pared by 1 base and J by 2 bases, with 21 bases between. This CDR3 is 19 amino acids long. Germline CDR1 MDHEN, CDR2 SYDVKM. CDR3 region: CASSLYNGGGGYPKNIQYF. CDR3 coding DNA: TGTGCCAGCAGTTTATATAACGGAGGAGGGGGCTATCCCAAAAACATTCAGTACTTC.

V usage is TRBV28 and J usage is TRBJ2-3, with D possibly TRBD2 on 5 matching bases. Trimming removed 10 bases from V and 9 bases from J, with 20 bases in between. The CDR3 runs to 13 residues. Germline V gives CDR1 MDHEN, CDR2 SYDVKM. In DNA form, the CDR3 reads TGTGCCATCATCCCCGAGGGTCGAGACACGCAGTATTTT. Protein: CAIIPEGRDTQYF.

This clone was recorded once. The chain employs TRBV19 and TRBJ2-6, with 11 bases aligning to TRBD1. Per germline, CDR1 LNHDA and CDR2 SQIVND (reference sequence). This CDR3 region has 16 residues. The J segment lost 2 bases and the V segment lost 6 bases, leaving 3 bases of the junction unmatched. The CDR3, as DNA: TGTGCCAGTAGCAGGACAGGGGGCACTGGGGCCAACGTCCTGACTTTC. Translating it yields CASSRTGGTGANVLTF.

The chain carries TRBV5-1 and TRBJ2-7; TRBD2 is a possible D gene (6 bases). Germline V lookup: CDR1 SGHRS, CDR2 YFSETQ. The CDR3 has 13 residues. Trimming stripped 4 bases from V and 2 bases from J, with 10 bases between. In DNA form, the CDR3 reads TGCGCCAGCAGCATCGGAGGGGCCTACGAGCAGTACTTC. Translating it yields CASSIGGAYEQYF.

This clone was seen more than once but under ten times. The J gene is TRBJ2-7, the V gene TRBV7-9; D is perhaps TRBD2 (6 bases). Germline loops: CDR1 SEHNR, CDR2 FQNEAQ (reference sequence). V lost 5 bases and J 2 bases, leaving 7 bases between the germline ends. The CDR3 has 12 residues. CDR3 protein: CASSPGAYEQYF. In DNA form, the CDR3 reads TGTGCCAGCAGCCCGGGGGCCTACGAGCAGTACTTC.

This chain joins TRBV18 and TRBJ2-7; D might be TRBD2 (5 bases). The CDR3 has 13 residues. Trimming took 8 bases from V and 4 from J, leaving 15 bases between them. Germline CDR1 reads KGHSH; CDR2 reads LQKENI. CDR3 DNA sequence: TGTGCCAGCGGGCGCGGGTCCGATTACGAGCAGTACTTC. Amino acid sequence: CASGRGSDYEQYF.

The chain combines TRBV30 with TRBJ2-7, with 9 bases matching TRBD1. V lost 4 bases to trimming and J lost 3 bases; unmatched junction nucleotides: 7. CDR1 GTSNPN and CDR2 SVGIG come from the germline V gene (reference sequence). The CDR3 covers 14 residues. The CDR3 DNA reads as TGTGCCTGGACTGAGGACAGGGGCCTCTACGAGCAGTACTTC. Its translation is CAWTEDRGLYEQYF.

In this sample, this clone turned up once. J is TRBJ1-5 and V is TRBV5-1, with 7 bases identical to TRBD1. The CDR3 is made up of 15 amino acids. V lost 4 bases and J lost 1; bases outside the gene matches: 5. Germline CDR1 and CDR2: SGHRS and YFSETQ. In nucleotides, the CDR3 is TGCGCCAGCAGCATGACAGGGTTAAGCAATCAGCCCCAGCATTTT. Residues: CASSMTGLSNQPQHF.

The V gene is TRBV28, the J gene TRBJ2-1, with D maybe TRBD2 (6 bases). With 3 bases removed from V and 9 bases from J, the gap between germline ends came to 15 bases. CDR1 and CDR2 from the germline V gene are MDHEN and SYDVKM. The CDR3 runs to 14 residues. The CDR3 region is CASSLVADRGEQFF. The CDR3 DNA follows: TGTGCCAGCAGTTTGGTAGCGGATAGGGGTGAGCAGTTCTTC.

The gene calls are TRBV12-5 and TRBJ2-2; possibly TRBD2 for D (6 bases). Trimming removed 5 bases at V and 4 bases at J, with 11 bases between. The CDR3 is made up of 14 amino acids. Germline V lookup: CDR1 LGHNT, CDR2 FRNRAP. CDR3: CASGKEGITGELFF. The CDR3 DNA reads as TGTGCTAGTGGTAAGGAGGGTATCACCGGGGAGCTGTTTTTT.

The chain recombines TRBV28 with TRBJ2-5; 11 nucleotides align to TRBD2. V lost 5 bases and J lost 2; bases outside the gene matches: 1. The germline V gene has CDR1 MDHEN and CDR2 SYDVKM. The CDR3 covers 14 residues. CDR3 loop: CASSTSGGQETQYF. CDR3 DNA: TGTGCCAGCAGTACTAGCGGGGGTCAAGAGACCCAGTACTTC.

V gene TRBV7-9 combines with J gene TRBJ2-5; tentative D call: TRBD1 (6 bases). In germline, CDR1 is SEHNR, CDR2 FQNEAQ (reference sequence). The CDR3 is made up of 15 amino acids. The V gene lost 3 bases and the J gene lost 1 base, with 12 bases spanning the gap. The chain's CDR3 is CASSLGAYPQETQYF. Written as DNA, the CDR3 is TGTGCCAGCAGCTTGGGGGCTTACCCCCAAGAGACCCAGTACTTC. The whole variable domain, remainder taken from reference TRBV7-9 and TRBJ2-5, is DTGVSQNPRHKITKRGQNVTFRCDPISEHNRLYWYRQTLGQGPEFLTYFQNEAQLEKSRLLSDRFSAERPKGSFSTLEIQRTEQGDSAMYLCASSLGAYPQETQYFGPGTRLLVL.

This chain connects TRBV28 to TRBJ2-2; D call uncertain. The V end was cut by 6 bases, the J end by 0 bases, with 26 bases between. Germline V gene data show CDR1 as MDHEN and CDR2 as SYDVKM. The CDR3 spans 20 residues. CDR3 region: CASRTHSFIHTIANTGELFF. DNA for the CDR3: TGTGCCAGCAGGACCCATAGCTTTATTCACACGATCGCGAACACCGGGGAGCTGTTTTTT. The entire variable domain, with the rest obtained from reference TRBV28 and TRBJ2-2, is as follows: DVKVTQSSRYLVKRTGEKVFLECVQDMDHENMFWYRQDPGLGLRLIYFSYDVKMKEKGDIPEGYSVSREKKERFSLILESASTNQTSMYLCASRTHSFIHTIANTGELFFGEGSRLTVL.

CDR3 nucleotide sequence: TGTGCCAGCAGGAAGACTAGCGGGGGGAACCAAGAGACCCAGTACTTC. This encodes CASRKTSGGNQETQYF. The rearrangement uses TRBV6-6 and TRBJ2-5; 13 bases are shared with TRBD2. V dropped 6 bases and J dropped 0; count of bases not matched to a gene: 4. From germline, CDR1 is MNHNY and CDR2 SVGAGI (reference sequence). The CDR3 runs 16 residues.

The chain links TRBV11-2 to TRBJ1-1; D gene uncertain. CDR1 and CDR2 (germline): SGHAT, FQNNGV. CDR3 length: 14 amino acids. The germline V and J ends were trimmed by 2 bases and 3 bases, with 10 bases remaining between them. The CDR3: CASSLSRRDTEAFF. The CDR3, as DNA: TGTGCCAGCAGCTTATCCCGTCGGGACACTGAAGCTTTCTTT.

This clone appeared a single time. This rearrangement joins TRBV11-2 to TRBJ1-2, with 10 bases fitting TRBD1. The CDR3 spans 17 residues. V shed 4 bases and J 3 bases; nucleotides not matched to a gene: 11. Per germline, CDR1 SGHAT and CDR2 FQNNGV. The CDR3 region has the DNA TGTGCCAGCAGCTCTGTAGGACAGGGGGGGGATTACTATGGCTACACCTTC. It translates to CASSSVGQGGDYYGYTF.

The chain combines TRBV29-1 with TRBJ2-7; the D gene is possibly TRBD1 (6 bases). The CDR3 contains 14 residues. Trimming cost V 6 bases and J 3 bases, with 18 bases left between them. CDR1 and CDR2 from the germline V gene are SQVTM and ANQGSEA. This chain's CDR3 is CSVTSGANVYEQYF. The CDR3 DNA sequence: TGCAGCGTGACGTCAGGGGCGAACGTCTACGAGCAGTACTTC.

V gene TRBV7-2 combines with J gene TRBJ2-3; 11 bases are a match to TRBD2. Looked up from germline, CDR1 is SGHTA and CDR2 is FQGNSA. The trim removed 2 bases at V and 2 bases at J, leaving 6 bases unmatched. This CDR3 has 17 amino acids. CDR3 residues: CASSLTSGGVSTDTQYF. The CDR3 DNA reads TGTGCCAGCAGCTTAACTAGCGGGGGTGTTTCCACAGATACGCAGTATTTT.